This TCR beta chain was observed in a study of shared clonotypes between healthy human individuals. Study-wide points: Only blood samples were collected, and tissue repertoires likely differ.

Germline CDR1 reads SGHTA; CDR2 reads FQGTGA. The CDR3 is 15 amino acids. V lost 4 bases, J lost 3 bases, and 6 bases stayed unmatched. Sequenced by immunoSEQ multiplex PCR; TCRdb stores in-frame clones only, minus some. The data hold 640,000 or so clones, with about three quarters observed a single time. This clone has just a few counts. Its antigen is not identified. This sequence joins TRBV7-3 and TRBJ2-3, with 8 nucleotides matching TRBD2. The sequence derives from a woman in her twenties or thirties in good health. Sequenced input: memory CD4+ T cells sorted from blood. As to subset: CD45RA-negative fraction. The CDR3 loop is CASSYAGLATDTQYF. CDR3 nucleotide sequence: TGTGCCAGCAGCTACGCAGGACTAGCAACAGATACGCAGTATTTT.